Listed below are T cell receptor beta chains from one sample, sequenced in a study of shared clonotypes between healthy human individuals. Sequencing was performed with immunoSEQ multiplex PCR; in TCRdb, only in-frame clones are kept and a portion is missing. The table has around 430,000 clones, 79% seen once. The specimen sequenced was PBMCs. These receptors were taken from a woman aged 40 to 50 in good health. Some clones in this sample may be carry-over from other donors' samples. CDR3s include the opening cysteine and the closing phenylalanine or tryptophan. D genes are given only for firm matches. Part of the rows lack a size; the others show once, few, many or a class for expanded clones.

cdr3_nt | cdr3_aa | clone_size | j_call | v_call | d_call
TGTGCCAGCAGCTTAGGACTAGCGGGAGTTGCTTCCGAGCAGTACTTC | CASSLGLAGVASEQYF | few | TRBJ2-7 | TRBV7-2 | TRBD2
TGCGCCAGCAGCCAGGGACAGAACAATGAGCAGTTCTTC | CASSQGQNNEQFF | NA | TRBJ2-1 | TRBV5-1 | TRBD1
TGTGCCAGCAGCTTACCGGGTCCCCTCGACTCTGGGGCCAACGTCCTGACTTTC | CASSLPGPLDSGANVLTF | NA | TRBJ2-6 | TRBV5-4 | NA
TGTGCCAGCAGTTTGGACTTTAGCCACAATGAGCAGTTCTTC | CASSLDFSHNEQFF | NA | TRBJ2-1 | TRBV28 | NA
TGCGCCAGCAGCCAAGTGGTCAGGGGGCCCACTGAAGCTTTCTTT | CASSQVVRGPTEAFF | few | TRBJ1-1 | TRBV4-1 | TRBD1
TGTGCCAGTAGTCGGGCCTACCCCCGCTACAATGAGCAGTTCTTC | CASSRAYPRYNEQFF | NA | TRBJ2-1 | TRBV19 | NA
TGTGCCAGCAGCGGCGGAACCTACGAGCAGTACTTC | CASSGGTYEQYF | NA | TRBJ2-7 | TRBV9 | NA
TGTGCCAGCAAAGGACTAGCTGGGGCAGATACGCAGTATTTT | CASKGLAGADTQYF | NA | TRBJ2-3 | TRBV6-6 | TRBD2
TGTGCCTGGAGTGGTCGGCAGCGATATAATTCACCCCTCCACTTT | CAWSGRQRYNSPLHF | NA | TRBJ1-6 | TRBV30 | NA
TGTGCCAGCAGCTTAGCGGGACTGTCCTGGGATGAGCAGTTCTTC | CASSLAGLSWDEQFF | NA | TRBJ2-1 | TRBV7-9 | NA
TGTGCCAGCAGCTTTAAGAGTTTAGGGTCCTACAATGAGCAGTTCTTC | CASSFKSLGSYNEQFF | NA | TRBJ2-1 | TRBV9 | NA
TGTGCCAGCAGTGAAGCGCTTGCGGGAGGTCTAACAGATACGCAGTATTTT | CASSEALAGGLTDTQYF | NA | TRBJ2-3 | TRBV2 | TRBD2
TGTGCCAGCAGCATGCGGGCCCAGGGCGCAGATACGCAGTATTTT | CASSMRAQGADTQYF | NA | TRBJ2-3 | TRBV5-5 | NA
TGTGCCAGCAGCTTATTCATGCGGGGCCGAATAGGCACAGATACGCAGTATTTT | CASSLFMRGRIGTDTQYF | NA | TRBJ2-3 | TRBV11-2 | NA
TGTGCCAGCTCACCATTATCAGACACGGTGGAAAGAGCTTTCTTT | CASSPLSDTVERAFF | NA | TRBJ1-1 | TRBV18 | NA
TGTGCCAGCAGCTTAGAAGTGGGTAACTATGGCTACACCTTC | CASSLEVGNYGYTF | NA | TRBJ1-2 | TRBV7-2 | NA
TGTGCCAGCAGCCCCTGGGGGGGCGACAACGTCCTGACTTTC | CASSPWGGDNVLTF | once | TRBJ2-6 | TRBV5-5 | NA
TGTGCCAGCAGTCCACGACTAGCGGTCCTTTTCTCCCCCGACTACGAGCAGTACTTC | CASSPRLAVLFSPDYEQYF | few | TRBJ2-7 | TRBV7-2 | TRBD2
TGTGCCAGCAGTGCAGGGGGCGCAGGACTTGGCTACACCTTC | CASSAGGAGLGYTF | NA | TRBJ1-2 | TRBV28 | TRBD1
TGTGCCAGCAGCCAACACAGGGTATCAAGCAATCAGCCCCAGCATTTT | CASSQHRVSSNQPQHF | NA | TRBJ1-5 | TRBV7-8 | NA
TGCAGCCAATGCGGTGGGCTAGCGGGAAATGAGCAGTTCTTC | CSQCGGLAGNEQFF | few | TRBJ2-1 | TRBV29-1 | TRBD2
TGTGCCAGCAGCTTGGACTACAATGAGCAGTTCTTC | CASSLDYNEQFF | NA | TRBJ2-1 | TRBV5-4 | NA
TGTGCCAGCGGGGGCCGGCTCGACCCCTACGAGCAGTACTTC | CASGGRLDPYEQYF | NA | TRBJ2-7 | TRBV6-5 | NA
TGCGCCAGCAGTCAATCGACAGGCCGGACTTCCTACGAGCAGTACTTC | CASSQSTGRTSYEQYF | NA | TRBJ2-7 | TRBV23-1 | NA
TGTGCCACTAAGAGACAGAGGGGGTCCTACGAGCAGTACTTC | CATKRQRGSYEQYF | few | TRBJ2-7 | TRBV10-3 | NA
TGCAGCGTTACCGGGTCTTTAATCTACGAGCAGTACTTC | CSVTGSLIYEQYF | NA | TRBJ2-7 | TRBV29-1 | NA
TGTGCCAGCTCACCACGGGAGAGGCTCAATGAGCAGTTCTTC | CASSPRERLNEQFF | NA | TRBJ2-1 | TRBV18 | NA
TGTGCCAGCAGCCGAAGACTAGCGGGAGCGTACAATGAGCAGTTCTTC | CASSRRLAGAYNEQFF | NA | TRBJ2-1 | TRBV27 | TRBD2
TGCGCCAGCAGCCCCGGACAGATGAACTATGGCTACACCTTC | CASSPGQMNYGYTF | many | TRBJ1-2 | TRBV4-1 | NA
TGTGCCAGCAGGCGGACTAGCGGGGACTACAATGAGCAGTTCTTC | CASRRTSGDYNEQFF | NA | TRBJ2-1 | TRBV7-9 | TRBD2
TGTGCCAGCAGCGTAGGGGGTATCACCGGGGAGCTGTTTTTT | CASSVGGITGELFF | NA | TRBJ2-2 | TRBV9 | NA
TGTGCCAGCTCACCGCGCCAGGTAGCCTCCTTGGCTAATGAAAAACTGTTTTTT | CASSPRQVASLANEKLFF | NA | TRBJ1-4 | TRBV18 | NA
TGCGCCAGCAGCTTGGAGGGCCGTATGAACACTGAAGCTTTCTTT | CASSLEGRMNTEAFF | NA | TRBJ1-1 | TRBV5-1 | NA
TGTGCCATCAGTGACACTGGGGCCAACGTCCTGACTTTC | CAISDTGANVLTF | NA | TRBJ2-6 | TRBV10-3 | NA
TGTGCCAGCACTGAATCGGGTAGCACTGAAGCTTTCTTT | CASTESGSTEAFF | NA | TRBJ1-1 | TRBV7-9 | NA
TGTGCCAGCATAAGGGGAAGCGGACACAACACCGGGGAGCTGTTTTTT | CASIRGSGHNTGELFF | NA | TRBJ2-2 | TRBV7-8 | NA
TGTGCCAGCGCCTCTAGCACGGGGGGAAAAGAGACCCAGTACTTC | CASASSTGGKETQYF | many | TRBJ2-5 | TRBV9 | TRBD2
TGTGCCAGCAGCTTAGGGGTGGTAGCGGGAGAGGCCGAGACCCAGTACTTC | CASSLGVVAGEAETQYF | NA | TRBJ2-5 | TRBV11-2 | TRBD2
TGTGCCAGCAGCGGGACGGGAGTCGGAGCTTTCTTT | CASSGTGVGAFF | NA | TRBJ1-1 | TRBV13 | NA
TGTGCCAGCAGCGCCCTGGGGCTCGAAAAACTGTTTTTT | CASSALGLEKLFF | NA | TRBJ1-4 | TRBV9 | NA
TGTGCCAGCAGCCACGGGCGTGGTGGTGCGGGAGAGTGGAACGAGCAGTACTTC | CASSHGRGGAGEWNEQYF | NA | TRBJ2-7 | TRBV4-2 | TRBD2
TGTGCCAGCAGTCGAACCCATGGGACGAATAGCAATCAGCCCCAGCATTTT | CASSRTHGTNSNQPQHF | NA | TRBJ1-5 | TRBV28 | NA
TGTGCCAGCAGCCCCAGTGGAGACAGGCCTGCTTTCTTT | CASSPSGDRPAFF | once | TRBJ1-1 | TRBV7-2 | NA
TGTGCCAGCAGCCCCCCGATCGGAGCGGGAGGGCTCAATGAGCAGTTCTTC | CASSPPIGAGGLNEQFF | NA | TRBJ2-1 | TRBV7-9 | TRBD2
TGTGCCAGCAGCTTAACAGGACCAGGGCAGCCCCAGCATTTT | CASSLTGPGQPQHF | few | TRBJ1-5 | TRBV7-3 | NA
TGTGCCAGTAGTATATATTGGAGTGATTCCTACGAGCAGTACTTC | CASSIYWSDSYEQYF | NA | TRBJ2-7 | TRBV19 | NA
TGTGCCAGCAGCGCGAGTATGAACACTGAAGCTTTCTTT | CASSASMNTEAFF | NA | TRBJ1-1 | TRBV7-3 | NA
TGTGCCAGTAGTTTATTACCCGGGACAGTCTACGAGCAGTACTTC | CASSLLPGTVYEQYF | NA | TRBJ2-7 | TRBV19 | TRBD1
TGTGCCAGCACAGGGGGGGGATACAATGAGCAGTTCTTC | CASTGGGYNEQFF | NA | TRBJ2-1 | TRBV6-5 | NA
TGTGCCTGGAACTCGAGGGGGCCGAGGCAGCCCCAGCATTTT | CAWNSRGPRQPQHF | few | TRBJ1-5 | TRBV30 | TRBD1
TGTGCCAGCAGCCTATTCTGGGGGAGTCCAGATGAGCAGTTCTTC | CASSLFWGSPDEQFF | few | TRBJ2-1 | TRBV4-2 | NA
TGCGCCAGCAGCTTGGGTGTTGACCCTAAGGTCAATGAGCAGTTCTTC | CASSLGVDPKVNEQFF | few | TRBJ2-1 | TRBV5-1 | NA
TGTGCCAGCTCACCGACAACTAAGTACGAGCAGTACTTC | CASSPTTKYEQYF | few | TRBJ2-7 | TRBV18 | NA